This TCR beta chain derives from a study of vaccination effects on CD4 cells after COVID-19. In the study overall: Each participant received a vaccine that was either BNT162b2 or mRNA-1273, given as two doses. General observations from the study: Common cold coronavirus cross-reactivity was shown by only 1 of 255 vaccine-induced clones in healthy vaccinees. Among infection- and vaccine-induced clones, marked clonal contraction occurred late after vaccination.

Sequencing was performed with immunoSEQ multiplex PCR; in TCRdb, only in-frame clones are kept and a portion is missing. The table includes tens of thousands of clones, under 70% detected once. Antigen-specific CD4+ T cells were expanded (with viral peptide pools) by the ViraFEST assay ahead of sequencing. With roughly nine days of culture completed, CD4+ T cells were isolated. The vaccine recipients had no prior SARS-CoV-2 infection, with negative nucleocapsid antibodies. Over 1.5 million PBMC per well were cultured with 8.5 to 10 IU/ml IL-2 and approximately 10 ug/ml peptides. J was trimmed by 0 bases and V by 5 bases; bases with no gene match: 14. The CDR3 contains 18 residues. The germline V gene has CDR1 SGDLS and CDR2 YYNGEE. Of note for this clone: Its antigen is undetermined.

The source material was CD4+ T cells from PBMCs cultured with HCoV-OC43 spike peptides, sampled before COVID-19 vaccination. Regarding subset: HCoV-OC43 spike overlapping peptide pool stimulation. This TCR was sampled from a human donor who received a COVID-19 vaccine. The chain is built from TRBV9 and TRBJ2-1, with 7 bases lining up with TRBD2. CDR3 protein: CASRAGTKHLGSYNEQFF. CDR3 nucleotide sequence: TGTGCCAGCAGGGCCGGGACTAAACATTTAGGCTCCTACAATGAGCAGTTCTTC.